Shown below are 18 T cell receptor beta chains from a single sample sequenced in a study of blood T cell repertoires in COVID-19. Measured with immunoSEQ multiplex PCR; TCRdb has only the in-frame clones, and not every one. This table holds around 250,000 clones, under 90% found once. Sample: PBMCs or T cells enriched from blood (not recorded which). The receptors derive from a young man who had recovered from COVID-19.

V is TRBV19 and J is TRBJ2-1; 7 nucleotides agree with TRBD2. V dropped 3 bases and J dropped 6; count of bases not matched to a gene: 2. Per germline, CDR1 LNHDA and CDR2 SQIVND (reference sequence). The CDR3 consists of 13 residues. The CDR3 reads CASSMSGTNEQFF. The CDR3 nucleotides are TGTGCCAGTAGTATGAGCGGGACCAATGAGCAGTTCTTC.

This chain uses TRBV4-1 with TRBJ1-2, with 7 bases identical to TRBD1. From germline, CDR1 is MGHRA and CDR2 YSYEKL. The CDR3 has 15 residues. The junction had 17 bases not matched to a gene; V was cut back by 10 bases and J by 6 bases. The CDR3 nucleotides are TGCGCCACCAAAATTACAGGGGCCCAACGGGATGGCTACACCTTC. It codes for CATKITGAQRDGYTF.

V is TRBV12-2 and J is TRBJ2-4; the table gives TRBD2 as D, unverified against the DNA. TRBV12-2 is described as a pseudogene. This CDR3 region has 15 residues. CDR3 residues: CASRLVSGTGFIQYF. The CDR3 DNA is TGTGCAAGTCGCTTAGTAAGCGGGACGGGGTTCATTCAGTACTTC.

Here the CDR3 DNA reads TGTGCCAGCAGGGGACTAGCAGAATACGAGCAGTACTTC. Its translation: CASRGLAEYEQYF. The V gene is TRBV12-3 or TRBV12-4, the J gene TRBJ2-7, with 9 bases fitting TRBD2. The CDR3 totals 13 residues. After removal of 6 bases from V and 4 bases from J, the junction contained 4 bases not matched to a gene.

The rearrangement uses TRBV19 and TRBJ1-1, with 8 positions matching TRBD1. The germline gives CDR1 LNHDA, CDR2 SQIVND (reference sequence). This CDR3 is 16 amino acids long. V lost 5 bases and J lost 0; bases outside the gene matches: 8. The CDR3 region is CASSLTGAGMNTEAFF. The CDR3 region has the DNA TGTGCCAGTAGTCTGACAGGGGCGGGTATGAACACTGAAGCTTTCTTT.

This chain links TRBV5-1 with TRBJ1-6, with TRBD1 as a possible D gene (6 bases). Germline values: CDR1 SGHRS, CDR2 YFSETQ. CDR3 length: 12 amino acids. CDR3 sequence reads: CAAFIGGSPLHF. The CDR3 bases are TGCGCAGCCTTTATAGGGGGTTCACCCCTCCACTTT.

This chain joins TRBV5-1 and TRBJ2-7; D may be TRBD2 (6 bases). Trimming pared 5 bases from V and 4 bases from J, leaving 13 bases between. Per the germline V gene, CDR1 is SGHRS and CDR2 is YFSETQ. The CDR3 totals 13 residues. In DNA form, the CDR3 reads TGCGCCAGCAGTAGGGGAGGAGGTTACGAGCAGTACTTC. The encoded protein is CASSRGGGYEQYF. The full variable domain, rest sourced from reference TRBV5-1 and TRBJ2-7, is KAGVTQTPRYLIKTRGQQVTLSCSPISGHRSVSWYQQTPGQGLQFLFEYFSETQRNKGNFPGRFSGRQFSNSRSEMNVSTLELGDSALYLCASSRGGGYEQYFGPGTRLTVT.

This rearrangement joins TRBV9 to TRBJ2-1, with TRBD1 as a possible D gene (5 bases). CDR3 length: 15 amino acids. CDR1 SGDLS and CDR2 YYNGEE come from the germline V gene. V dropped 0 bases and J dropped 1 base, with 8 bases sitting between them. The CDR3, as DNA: TGTGCCAGCAGCGTAGTGTCAGGGTCCTACAATGAGCAGTTCTTC. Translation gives CASSVVSGSYNEQFF.

As DNA, the CDR3 is TGTGCCAGCGGACAGGGGAATTCACCCCTCCACTTT. Its translation is CASGQGNSPLHF. This chain connects TRBV2 to TRBJ1-6, with 9 positions matching TRBD1. CDR1 is SNHLY, CDR2 FYNNEI, per germline. The CDR3 spans 12 residues. With V trimmed by 8 bases and J by 7 bases, 0 bases remained unmatched. The full variable domain, rest sourced from reference TRBV2 and TRBJ1-6, is EPEVTQTPSHQVTQMGQEVILRCVPISNHLYFYWYRQILGQKVEFLVSFYNNEISEKSEIFDDQFSVERPDGSNFTLKIRSTKLEDSAMYFCASGQGNSPLHFGNGTRLTVT.

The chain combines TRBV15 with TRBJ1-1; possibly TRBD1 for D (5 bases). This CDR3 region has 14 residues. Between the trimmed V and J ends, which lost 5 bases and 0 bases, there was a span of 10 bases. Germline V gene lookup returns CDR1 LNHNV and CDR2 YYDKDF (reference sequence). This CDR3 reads CATSYRGVNTEAFF. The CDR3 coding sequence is TGTGCCACCAGCTACCGGGGGGTGAACACTGAAGCTTTCTTT. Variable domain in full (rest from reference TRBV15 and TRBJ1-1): DAMVIQNPRYQVTQFGKPVTLSCSQTLNHNVMYWYQQKSSQAPKLLFHYYDKDFNNEADTPDNFQSRRPNTSFCFLDIRSPGLGDTAMYLCATSYRGVNTEAFFGQGTRLTVV.

The CDR3 loop is CATMNLDRTSGGWGTGELFF. The CDR3 nucleotides read TGTGCCACCATGAACCTAGACAGGACTAGCGGGGGGTGGGGCACCGGGGAGCTGTTTTTT. The J gene is TRBJ2-2, the V gene TRBV19, with TRBD2 matching 14 bases. The CDR3 contains 20 residues. Germline V gene data show CDR1 as LNHDA and CDR2 as SQIVND (reference sequence). With 10 bases clipped from V and 4 bases from J, the junction kept 20 bases outside the gene matches. The complete variable domain, with remaining parts taken from reference TRBV19 and TRBJ2-2, reads DGGITQSPKYLFRKEGQNVTLSCEQNLNHDAMYWYRQDPGQGLRLIYYSQIVNDFQKGDIAEGYSVSREKKESFPLTVTSAQKNPTAFYLCATMNLDRTSGGWGTGELFFGEGSRLTVL.

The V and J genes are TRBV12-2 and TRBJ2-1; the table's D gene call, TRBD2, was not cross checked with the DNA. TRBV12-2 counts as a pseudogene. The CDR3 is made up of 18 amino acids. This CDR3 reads CASRFDFTQGSSYNEQFF. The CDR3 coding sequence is TGTGCAAGTCGCTTCGACTTCACGCAAGGGAGCTCCTACAATGAGCAGTTCTTC.

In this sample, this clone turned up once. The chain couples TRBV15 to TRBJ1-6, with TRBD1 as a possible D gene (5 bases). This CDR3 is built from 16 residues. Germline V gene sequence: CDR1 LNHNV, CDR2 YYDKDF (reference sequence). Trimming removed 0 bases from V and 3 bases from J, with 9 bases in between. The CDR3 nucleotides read TGTGCCACCAGCAGAGATAGACAGTACTATAATTCACCCCTCCACTTT. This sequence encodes CATSRDRQYYNSPLHF.

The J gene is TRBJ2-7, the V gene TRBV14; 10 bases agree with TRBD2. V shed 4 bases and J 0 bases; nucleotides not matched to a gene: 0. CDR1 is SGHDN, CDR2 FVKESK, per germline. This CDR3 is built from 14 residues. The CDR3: CASSPSGSSYEQYF. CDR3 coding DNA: TGTGCCAGCAGCCCTAGCGGGAGCTCCTACGAGCAGTACTTC.

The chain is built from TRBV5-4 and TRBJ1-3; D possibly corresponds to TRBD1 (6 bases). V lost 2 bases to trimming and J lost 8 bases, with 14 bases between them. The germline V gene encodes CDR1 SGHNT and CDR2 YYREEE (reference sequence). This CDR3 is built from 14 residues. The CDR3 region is CASSFDRIGDTIYF. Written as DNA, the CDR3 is TGTGCCAGCAGCTTCGACAGGATTGGGGACACCATATATTTT.

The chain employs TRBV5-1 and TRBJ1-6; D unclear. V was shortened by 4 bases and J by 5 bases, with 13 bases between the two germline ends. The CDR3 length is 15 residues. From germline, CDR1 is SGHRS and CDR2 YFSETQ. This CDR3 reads CASSTIDTNNSPLHF. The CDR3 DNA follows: TGCGCCAGCAGCACAATCGACACGAATAATTCACCCCTCCACTTT.

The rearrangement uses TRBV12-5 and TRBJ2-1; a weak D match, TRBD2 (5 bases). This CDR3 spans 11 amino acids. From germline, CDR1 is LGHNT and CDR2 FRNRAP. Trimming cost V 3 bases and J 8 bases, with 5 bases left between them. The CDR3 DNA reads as TGTGCTAGTGGTTTCGGGGATGAGCAGTTCTTC. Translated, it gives CASGFGDEQFF.

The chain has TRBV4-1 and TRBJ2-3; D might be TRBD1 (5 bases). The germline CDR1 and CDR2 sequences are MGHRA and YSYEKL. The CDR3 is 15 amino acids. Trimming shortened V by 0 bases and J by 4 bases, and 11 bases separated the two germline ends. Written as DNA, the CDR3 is TGCGCCAGCAGCCAAGAGGGCCAGGGTTCAGATACGCAGTATTTT. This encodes CASSQEGQGSDTQYF.